This entry lists 31 T cell receptor beta chains sequenced from one sample in a study of vaccination and CD4 T cells after COVID-19. Once obtained from cultured CD4+ T cells, the DNA was sequenced using the Oncomine TCR Beta short-read assay. TCRdb fed the PCR reads into MiXCR, producing one record per CDR3 protein. Here the sample spans 7,500 to 9,500 distinct CDR3 sequences, about a fifth being singletons. Indicated treatment: roughly ten-day PBMC culture with coronavirus spike peptide pools or control peptides (ViraFEST assay). These receptors' targets are unknown. Sequencing was performed on CD4+ T cells from blood, cultured in vitro, taken after SARS-CoV-2 vaccination. The source is a human donor who had recovered from COVID-19.

This clonotype was seen only a few times. Germline is not matched at one junction end, which may reflect a read error. This chain uses TRBV24-1 with TRBJ2-3, with D possibly matching TRBD2 (6 bases). The CDR3 spans 18 residues. Germline CDR1 is KGHDR and CDR2 is SFDVKD. The CDR3 region is CATSGLGTPFGDTDTQYF. The CDR3 DNA sequence: TGTGCCACCAGTGGTTTGGGGACTCCATTTGGGGACACAGATACGCAGTATTTT.

This clonotype was observed a few times. This chain uses TRBV29-1 with TRBJ1-2, with D unresolved. V was cut by 4 bases and J by 3 bases, with 9 bases left in between. The CDR3 loop spans 12 amino acids. Looked up from germline, CDR1 is SQVTM and CDR2 is ANQGSEA. In DNA form, the CDR3 reads TGCAGCGTTGCAATGGGGTACTATGGCTACACCTTC. Encoded protein: CSVAMGYYGYTF. Together with reference TRBV29-1 and TRBJ1-2, the CDR3 gives the full variable domain: SAVISQKPSRDICQRGTSLTIQCQVDSQVTMMFWYRQQPGQSLTLIATANQGSEATYESGFVIDKFPISRPNLTFSTLTVSNMSPEDSSIYLCSVAMGYYGYTFGSGTRLTVV.

This clonotype appeared a few times. V usage is TRBV12-3 or TRBV12-4 and J usage is TRBJ1-1; D is perhaps TRBD1 (6 bases). The CDR3 sequence is 14 residues long. The germline V and J ends were trimmed by 3 bases and 1 base, with 9 bases remaining between them. The CDR3 nucleotides are TGTGCCAGCAGTTTGGGGGCGGCGAACACTGAAGCTTTCTTT. Encoded protein: CASSLGAANTEAFF.

CDR3 DNA: TGTGCCAGTACGCCTAGAGACCGGGGGGGCTTCGGAGCCCTCCACTTT. Translated, it gives CASTPRDRGGFGALHF. This chain uses TRBV19 with TRBJ1-6, with D perhaps matching TRBD1 (6 bases). Germline V gene sequence: CDR1 LNHDA, CDR2 SQIVND (reference sequence). The CDR3 is 16 residues long. Trimming took off 7 bases at V and 14 bases at J, with 27 bases between the two ends.

This clonotype was counted only a few times. The chain recombines TRBV7-9 with TRBJ1-2; 8 bases map to TRBD1. This CDR3 spans 14 amino acids. The junction had 6 bases not matched to a gene; V was cut back by 1 base and J by 8 bases. CDR1 and CDR2 (germline): SEHNR, FQNEAQ (reference sequence). CDR3 residues: CASSLDQGARGYTF. The CDR3 DNA is TGTGCCAGCAGCTTAGATCAGGGGGCGCGAGGCTACACCTTC.

This clonotype appeared a few times. The CDR3: CSASLSGGIKNIQYF. The CDR3 region has the DNA TGCAGTGCTAGTTTGTCAGGGGGCATCAAAAACATTCAGTACTTC. This sequence joins TRBV20-1 and TRBJ2-4; 8 nucleotides align to TRBD1. The trim removed 3 bases at V and 3 bases at J, leaving 7 bases unmatched. The CDR3 runs 15 residues. The germline V gene encodes CDR1 DFQATT and CDR2 SNEGSKA (reference sequence).

This clonotype turned up a few times. The chain recombines TRBV28 with TRBJ2-3; D unclear. The germline gives CDR1 MDHEN, CDR2 SYDVKM. The CDR3 contains 13 residues. Trimming stripped 5 bases from V and 1 base from J, with 7 bases between. Written as DNA, the CDR3 is TGTGCCAGCAGTGAAGACCGCACAGATACGCAGTATTTT. Translated: CASSEDRTDTQYF.

This chain links TRBV20-1 with TRBJ2-1; perhaps TRBD1 as D (6 bases). Germline CDR1 reads DFQATT; CDR2 reads SNEGSKA (reference sequence). The CDR3 is made up of 13 amino acids. Trimming took off 6 bases at V and 3 bases at J, with 12 bases between the two ends. The CDR3 protein is CSAPGQIYNEQFF. The DNA of the CDR3 is TGCAGTGCCCCGGGACAAATCTACAATGAGCAGTTCTTC.

The rearrangement uses TRBV19 and TRBJ2-1; D is undetermined. V gave up 3 bases and J gave up 10 bases, with 10 bases separating them. CDR1 is LNHDA and CDR2 is SQIVND in the germline V gene (reference sequence). The CDR3 runs to 12 residues. CDR3 in DNA: TGTGCCAGTAGTATGCCGGTTGGGGAGCAGTTCTTC. Translation: CASSMPVGEQFF.

The chain combines TRBV20-1 with TRBJ1-1; D not certain. V was shortened by 7 bases and J by 5 bases, with 11 bases between the two germline ends. Germline V CDR1 and CDR2: DFQATT, SNEGSKA (reference sequence). The CDR3 has 11 residues. The CDR3 DNA follows: TGCAGTGATCAAAGGGAGACTGAAGCTTTCTTT. Amino acids: CSDQRETEAFF.

This clonotype was seen ten or more times. This chain links TRBV28 with TRBJ2-7; 8 bases map to TRBD1. J was trimmed by 3 bases and V by 4 bases; bases with no gene match: 14. Germline values: CDR1 MDHEN, CDR2 SYDVKM. This CDR3 region has 17 residues. The CDR3 nucleotides read TGTGCCAGCAGTTCCACCCCCAGGACAGGGATATACTACGAGCAGTACTTC. Encoded protein: CASSSTPRTGIYYEQYF.

For this clonotype: A much larger clone differs from this one at a single base, so this may be a read error. This chain links TRBV10-2 with TRBJ2-5; TRBD2 agrees at 7 bases. Germline V gives CDR1 WSHSY, CDR2 SAAADI. The CDR3 covers 15 residues. As DNA, the CDR3 is TGCGCCAGCAGGCCTTCGGGGGGTCGGCAAGAGGCCCAGTACTTC. Its protein product is CASRPSGGRQEAQYF.

This clonotype was counted a few times. V usage is TRBV21-1 and J usage is TRBJ2-5; TRBD2 is the table's D call, not checked against the DNA. TRBV21-1 is a known pseudogene. The CDR3 runs 15 residues. The CDR3 DNA is TGTGCCAGCAGCCACCAAGGACTAGCCTTGGAGACCCAGTACTTC. Translating gives CASSHQGLALETQYF.

The CDR3 region is CASSTGRDRAYNEQFF. The CDR3 DNA sequence: TGTGCCAGTAGCACAGGCCGGGACAGGGCCTACAATGAGCAGTTCTTC. The rearrangement links TRBV19 to TRBJ2-1, with 9 bases that match TRBD1. Germline CDR1 is LNHDA and CDR2 is SQIVND (reference sequence). J was trimmed by 2 bases and V by 6 bases; bases with no gene match: 8. CDR3 length: 16 amino acids.

Only a few counts were recorded for this clonotype. J is TRBJ2-1 and V is TRBV27; D might be TRBD1 or TRBD2, each matching 6 bases. The CDR3 sequence is 14 residues long. In germline, CDR1 is MNHEY, CDR2 SMNVEV (reference sequence). Trimming took off 9 bases at V and 7 bases at J, with 19 bases between the two ends. Here the CDR3 reads CASRSRGPGNEQFF. In DNA, the CDR3 is TGTGCCAGTCGTTCTCGGGGGCCGGGGAATGAGCAGTTCTTC.

This clonotype rates as medium-sized. The chain combines TRBV5-6 with TRBJ2-5, with 8 bases that match TRBD2. CDR3 length: 17 residues. Germline assignment: CDR1 SGHDT and CDR2 YYEEEE. V shed 0 bases and J 2 bases; nucleotides not matched to a gene: 9. The CDR3 reads CASSLVGRGVTQETQYF. For the CDR3, the DNA is TGTGCCAGCAGCTTGGTTGGGCGGGGGGTAACTCAAGAGACCCAGTACTTC.

The chain joins TRBV7-2 to TRBJ2-7; the D gene is possibly TRBD2 (6 bases). From germline, CDR1 is SGHTA and CDR2 FQGNSA. V shed 0 bases and J shed 0 bases, with 9 bases lying between them. The CDR3 extends over 15 amino acids. CDR3 coding DNA: TGTGCCAGCAGCTTAGCTGGGGGGAGCTCCTACGAGCAGTACTTC. Residues: CASSLAGGSSYEQYF.

By proportion, this clonotype is medium-sized. The chain joins TRBV20-1 to TRBJ2-6, with D perhaps matching TRBD2 (7 bases). Germline-derived CDR1 and CDR2 are DFQATT and SNEGSKA (reference sequence). Trimming left V 1 base short and J 0 bases short, with 13 bases between. CDR3 length: 17 residues. This CDR3 reads CSARVGGPGSGANVLTF. The CDR3 bases are TGCAGTGCTAGAGTCGGGGGGCCCGGCTCTGGGGCCAACGTCCTGACTTTC.

The chain employs TRBV20-1 and TRBJ1-1; 7 bases match TRBD1. CDR1 and CDR2 from the germline V gene are DFQATT and SNEGSKA (reference sequence). There are 13 residues in the CDR3. The CDR3 loop is CTQSGGVNTEAFF. CDR3 nucleotides: TGCACTCAATCAGGGGGAGTGAACACTGAAGCTTTCTTT.

This clonotype was seen at least ten times. The chain has TRBV7-2 and TRBJ2-3; D is unresolved. Germline lookup yields CDR1 SGHTA and CDR2 FQGNSA. This CDR3 is 11 amino acids long. V lost 8 bases and J 11 bases, leaving 14 bases between the germline ends. CDR3 loop: CASSGTRVQYF. In DNA, the CDR3 is TGTGCCAGCTCAGGCACCAGAGTGCAGTATTTT.

This clonotype was recorded many times. The genes are TRBV20-1 and TRBJ2-3, with 11 bases fitting TRBD2. The CDR3 contains 15 residues. V was pared by 4 bases and J by 1 base, with 4 bases of the junction left unmatched. Germline-derived CDR1 and CDR2 are DFQATT and SNEGSKA (reference sequence). The CDR3 bases are TGCAGTGCTACCGTAGCGGGGGGGCGCACAGATACGCAGTATTTT. Translated, it gives CSATVAGGRTDTQYF.

In this sample, this clonotype turned up a few times. The V and J genes are TRBV29-1 and TRBJ2-7, with TRBD1 identical over 10 bases. J was trimmed by 6 bases and V by 7 bases; bases with no gene match: 6. Germline V lookup: CDR1 SQVTM, CDR2 ANQGSEA. This CDR3 is built from 12 residues. CDR3 region: CSGGTGDREQYF. The DNA of the CDR3 is TGCAGCGGCGGGACAGGGGATCGCGAGCAGTACTTC.

V usage is TRBV20-1 and J usage is TRBJ2-1; 11 bases are a match to TRBD2. CDR1 is DFQATT, CDR2 SNEGSKA, per germline (reference sequence). Trimming cost V 4 bases and J 4 bases; bases outside gene matches: 9. The CDR3 has 16 residues. CDR3 amino acids: CSATPLAGEGYNEQFF. The DNA for the CDR3 is TGCAGTGCTACTCCACTAGCGGGAGAGGGTTACAATGAGCAGTTCTTC.

Points on this clonotype: At one end the junction does not follow the germline gene, possibly because of a read error. J is TRBJ2-6 and V is TRBV20-1; no definite D call. The CDR3 spans 12 residues. Germline V lookup: CDR1 DFQATT, CDR2 SNEGSKA (reference sequence). The CDR3 DNA sequence: TGCAGTGCTTCCACTGGGACCAACGTCCTGACTTTC. Translated: CSASTGTNVLTF.

The rearrangement links TRBV14 to TRBJ2-3; possible D gene TRBD1, 7 bases. Germline V CDR1 and CDR2: SGHDN, FVKESK. V lost 4 bases to trimming and J lost 8 bases, with 22 bases between them. This CDR3 has 16 residues. The CDR3 bases are TGTGCCAGCAGCCCCGGCGGGACAGTGGGGTTGGGTACGCAGTATTTT. Translated, it gives CASSPGGTVGLGTQYF.

This chain joins TRBV6-1 and TRBJ1-1, with 7 bases fitting TRBD1. In germline, CDR1 is MNHNS, CDR2 SASEGT. J gave up 4 bases and V 6 bases, and 8 bases lay outside the gene matches. The CDR3 contains 14 residues. CDR3 in amino acids: CASSLLQGSTEAFF. The CDR3 DNA reads TGTGCCAGCAGCTTGCTACAGGGGAGCACTGAAGCTTTCTTT.

V gene TRBV28 combines with J gene TRBJ1-6; 7 bases fit TRBD1. This CDR3 is built from 15 residues. The junction had 9 bases not matched to a gene; V was cut back by 6 bases and J by 7 bases. Germline V gives CDR1 MDHEN, CDR2 SYDVKM. The DNA for the CDR3 is TGTGCCAGCAGCTTGAAAACAGGGGCAAATTCACCCCTCCACTTT. Translation: CASSLKTGANSPLHF.

The rearrangement joins TRBV10-1 to TRBJ2-1, with 8 bases identical to TRBD1. Germline CDR1 reads WNHNN; CDR2 reads SYGVQD (reference sequence). The J segment lost 6 bases and the V segment lost 5 bases, leaving 9 bases of the junction unmatched. The CDR3 consists of 15 residues. CDR3 nucleotides: TGCGCCAGCAGTCGGACAGGGAGGTACTTCAATGAGCAGTTCTTC. It translates to CASSRTGRYFNEQFF.

This clonotype was found a few times. The chain couples TRBV19 to TRBJ1-2; tentative D call: TRBD1 (5 bases). Trimming took off 5 bases at V and 4 bases at J, with 17 bases between the two ends. The CDR3 contains 15 residues. Germline CDR1 is LNHDA and CDR2 is SQIVND (reference sequence). The CDR3 protein is CASSPQTDPIYGYTF. CDR3 nucleotides: TGTGCCAGTAGTCCCCAGACAGACCCGATCTATGGCTACACCTTC.

This clonotype occurred a few times. The chain joins TRBV7-9 to TRBJ2-1; tentatively, D is TRBD1 (6 bases). The CDR3 is 12 amino acids. Germline CDR1 SEHNR, CDR2 FQNEAQ (reference sequence). V was pared by 4 bases and J by 7 bases, with 8 bases between. The CDR3 sequence is CASSSQGNEQFF. CDR3 sequence (DNA): TGTGCCAGCAGCTCACAGGGAAATGAGCAGTTCTTC.

This clonotype was recorded a few times. The chain carries TRBV7-2 and TRBJ2-3; D not certain. Trimming removed 1 base at V and 7 bases at J, with 9 bases between. Germline CDR1 SGHTA, CDR2 FQGNSA. This CDR3 has 13 amino acids. This CDR3 reads CASSLEGLHTQYF. In DNA form, the CDR3 reads TGTGCCAGCAGCTTAGAAGGTCTACATACGCAGTATTTT.